This T cell receptor (beta chain) was recovered during a study of beta chain features in type 1 diabetes. Study context: When patients were set against healthy donors, age, gender and cell yields were similar.

All of the isolated RNA was reverse transcribed, so expressed TCRB transcripts were sequenced. Profiling relied on immunoSEQ multiplex PCR, and the TCRdb table lists in-frame clones only, not all of them. Of under 900,000 clones in the sample, roughly a sixth were seen once. Specimen: naive CD4+ T cells from blood. The sequence was collected from a woman younger than 35 in good health.

CDR3 protein: CASSLPFGLAGREQFF. The CDR3 nucleotides read TGTGCCAGCAGTTTACCCTTCGGCCTAGCGGGGAGAGAGCAGTTCTTC. The chain recombines TRBV28 with TRBJ2-1; 9 positions agree with TRBD2. CDR3 length equals 16 residues. The V gene's germline CDR1 is MDHEN and CDR2 SYDVKM. V was pared by 2 bases and J by 10 bases, with 12 bases of the junction left unmatched.